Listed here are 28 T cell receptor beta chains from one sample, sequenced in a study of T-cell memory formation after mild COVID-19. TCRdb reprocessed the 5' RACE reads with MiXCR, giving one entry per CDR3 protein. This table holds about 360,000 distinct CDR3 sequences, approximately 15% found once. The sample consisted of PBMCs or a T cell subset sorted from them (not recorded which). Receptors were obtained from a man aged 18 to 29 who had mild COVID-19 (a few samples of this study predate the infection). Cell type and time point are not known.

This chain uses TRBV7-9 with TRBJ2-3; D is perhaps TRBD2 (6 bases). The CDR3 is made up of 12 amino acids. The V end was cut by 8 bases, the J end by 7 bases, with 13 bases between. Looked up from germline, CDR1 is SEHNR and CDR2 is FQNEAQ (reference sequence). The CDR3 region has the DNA TGTGCCAGCCAAGGAGGGGAATATACGCAGTATTTT. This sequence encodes CASQGGEYTQYF.

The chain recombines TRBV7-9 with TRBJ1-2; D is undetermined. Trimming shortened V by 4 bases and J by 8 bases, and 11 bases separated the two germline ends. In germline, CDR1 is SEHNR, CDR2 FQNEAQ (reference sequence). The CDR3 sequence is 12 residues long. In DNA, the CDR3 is TGTGCCAGCAGCTCCGAGGCAGGAGGCTACACCTTC. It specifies CASSSEAGGYTF.

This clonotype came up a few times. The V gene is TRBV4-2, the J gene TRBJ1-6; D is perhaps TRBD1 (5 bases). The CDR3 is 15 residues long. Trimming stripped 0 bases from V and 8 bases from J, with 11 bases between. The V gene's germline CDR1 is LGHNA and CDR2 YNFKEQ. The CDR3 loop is CASSQDGARDSPLHF. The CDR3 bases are TGTGCCAGCAGCCAAGACGGGGCCAGGGATTCACCCCTCCACTTT.

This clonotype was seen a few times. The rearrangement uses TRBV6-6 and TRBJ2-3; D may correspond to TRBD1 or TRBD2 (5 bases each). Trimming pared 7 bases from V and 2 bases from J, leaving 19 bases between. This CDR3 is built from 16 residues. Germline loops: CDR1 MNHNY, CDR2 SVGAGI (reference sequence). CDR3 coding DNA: TGTGCCAGCAAAGCTTACGAGCAGGGACCCACAGATACGCAGTATTTT. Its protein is CASKAYEQGPTDTQYF.

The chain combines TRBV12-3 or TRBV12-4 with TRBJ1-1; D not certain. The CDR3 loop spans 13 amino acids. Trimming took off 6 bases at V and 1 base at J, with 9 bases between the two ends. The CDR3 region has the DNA TGTGCCAGCAGGTCGTTCGGGAACACTGAAGCTTTCTTT. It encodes CASRSFGNTEAFF.

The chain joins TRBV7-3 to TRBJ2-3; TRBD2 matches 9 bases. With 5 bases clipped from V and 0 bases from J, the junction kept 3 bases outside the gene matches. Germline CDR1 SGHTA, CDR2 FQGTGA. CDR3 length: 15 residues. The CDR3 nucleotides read TGTGCCAGCAGCGCTAGCGGGGCTAGCACAGATACGCAGTATTTT. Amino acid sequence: CASSASGASTDTQYF. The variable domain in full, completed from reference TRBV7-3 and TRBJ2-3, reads GAGVSQTPSNKVTEKGKYVELRCDPISGHTALYWYRQSLGQGPEFLIYFQGTGAADDSGLPNDRFFAVRPEGSVSTLKIQRTERGDSAVYLCASSASGASTDTQYFGPGTRLTVL.

CDR3 region: CASTGKVKSGYTF. The CDR3 nucleotides read TGTGCCAGTACAGGGAAGGTCAAGAGTGGCTACACCTTC. The J gene is TRBJ1-2, the V gene TRBV12-3 or TRBV12-4, with D tentatively TRBD1 (6 bases). The CDR3 sequence is 13 residues long. The V gene lost 9 bases and the J gene lost 7 bases, with 18 bases spanning the gap.

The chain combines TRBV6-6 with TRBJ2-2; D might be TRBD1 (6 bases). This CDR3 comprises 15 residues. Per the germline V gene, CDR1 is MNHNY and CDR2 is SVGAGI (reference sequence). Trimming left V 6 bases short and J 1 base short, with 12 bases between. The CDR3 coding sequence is TGTGCCAGCAGCCGATCGACAGGGAACACCGGGGAGCTGTTTTTT. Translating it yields CASSRSTGNTGELFF.

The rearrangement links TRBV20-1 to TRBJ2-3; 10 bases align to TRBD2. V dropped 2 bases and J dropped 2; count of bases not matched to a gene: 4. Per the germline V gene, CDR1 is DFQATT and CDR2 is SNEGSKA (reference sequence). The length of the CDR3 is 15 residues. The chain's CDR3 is CSARNLAGDTDTQYF. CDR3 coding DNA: TGCAGTGCTAGAAACCTAGCGGGAGACACAGATACGCAGTATTTT.

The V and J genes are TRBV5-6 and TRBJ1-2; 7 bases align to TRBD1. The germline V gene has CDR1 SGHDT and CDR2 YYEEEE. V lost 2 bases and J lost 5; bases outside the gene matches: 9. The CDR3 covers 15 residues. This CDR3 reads CASSFISDRWYGYTF. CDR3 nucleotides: TGTGCCAGCAGCTTTATATCGGACAGGTGGTATGGCTACACCTTC.

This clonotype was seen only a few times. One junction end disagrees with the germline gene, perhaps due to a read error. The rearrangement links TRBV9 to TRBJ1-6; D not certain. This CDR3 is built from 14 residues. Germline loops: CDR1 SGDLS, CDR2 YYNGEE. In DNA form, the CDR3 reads TGTGCCAGCAGCGTAGAGGACTATCATTCACCCCTCCACTTT. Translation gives CASSVEDYHSPLHF.

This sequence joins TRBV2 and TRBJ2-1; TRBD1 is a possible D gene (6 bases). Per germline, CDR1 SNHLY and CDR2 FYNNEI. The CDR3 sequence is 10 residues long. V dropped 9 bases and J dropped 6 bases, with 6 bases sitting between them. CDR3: CARQGNEQFF. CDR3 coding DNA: TGTGCCAGACAGGGCAATGAGCAGTTCTTC.

The CDR3 nucleotides are TGTGCCAGCAGCCGGAGGGGGGGCCCCCTCGAGCAGTACTTC. Translated, it gives CASSRRGGPLEQYF. The chain recombines TRBV3-1 with TRBJ2-7; TRBD2 might be the D (7 bases). Looked up from germline, CDR1 is LGHDT and CDR2 is YNNKEL (reference sequence). V was cut by 4 bases and J by 6 bases, with 16 bases left in between. The CDR3 length is 14 residues.

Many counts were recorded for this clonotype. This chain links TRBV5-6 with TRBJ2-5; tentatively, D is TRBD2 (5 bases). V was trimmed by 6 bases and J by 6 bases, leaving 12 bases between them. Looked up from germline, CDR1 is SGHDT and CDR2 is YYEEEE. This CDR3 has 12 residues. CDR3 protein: CASTGGVQTQYF. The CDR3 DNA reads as TGTGCCAGCACTGGAGGCGTGCAGACCCAGTACTTC.

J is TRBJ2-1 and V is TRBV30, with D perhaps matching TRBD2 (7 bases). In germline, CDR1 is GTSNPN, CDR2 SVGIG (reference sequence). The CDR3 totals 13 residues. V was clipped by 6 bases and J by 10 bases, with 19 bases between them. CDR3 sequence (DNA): TGTGCCTGCCCAAGGGGGGGGAGCGGCGAGCAGTTCTTC. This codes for CACPRGGSGEQFF. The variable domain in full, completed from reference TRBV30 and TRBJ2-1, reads SQTIHQWPATLVQPVGSPLSLECTVEGTSNPNLYWYRQAAGRGLQLLFYSVGIGQISSEVPQNLSASRPQDRQFILSSKKLLLSDSGFYLCACPRGGSGEQFFGPGTRLTVL.

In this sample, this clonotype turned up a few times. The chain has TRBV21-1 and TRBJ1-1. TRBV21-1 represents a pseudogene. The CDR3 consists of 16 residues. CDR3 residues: CASSKEFLPGDAEAFF. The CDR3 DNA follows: TGTGCCAGCAGCAAAGAATTCCTCCCCGGCGACGCTGAAGCTTTCTTT.

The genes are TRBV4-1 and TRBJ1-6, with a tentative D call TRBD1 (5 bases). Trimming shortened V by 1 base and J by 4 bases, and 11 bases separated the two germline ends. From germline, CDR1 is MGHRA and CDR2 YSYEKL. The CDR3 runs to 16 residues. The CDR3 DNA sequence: TGCGCCAGCAGCCAAGGTCCAGGGTTATATAATTCACCCCTCCACTTT. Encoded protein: CASSQGPGLYNSPLHF.

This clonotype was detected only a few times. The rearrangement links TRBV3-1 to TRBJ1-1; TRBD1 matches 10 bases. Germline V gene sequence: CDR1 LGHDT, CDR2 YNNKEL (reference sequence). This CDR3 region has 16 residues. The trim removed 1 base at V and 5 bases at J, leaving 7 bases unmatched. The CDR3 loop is CASSQAIGQGVTEAFF. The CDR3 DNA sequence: TGTGCCAGCAGCCAAGCCATCGGACAGGGGGTAACTGAAGCTTTCTTT.

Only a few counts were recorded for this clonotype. This CDR3 is CASSLASGTSYGYTF. In DNA form, the CDR3 reads TGCGCCAGCAGCTTGGCCTCAGGGACTAGCTATGGCTACACCTTC. The chain joins TRBV5-1 to TRBJ1-2, with a possible D match to TRBD1 (5 bases). Germline-derived CDR1 and CDR2 are SGHRS and YFSETQ. V gave up 0 bases and J gave up 4 bases, with 13 bases separating them. This CDR3 is built from 15 residues.

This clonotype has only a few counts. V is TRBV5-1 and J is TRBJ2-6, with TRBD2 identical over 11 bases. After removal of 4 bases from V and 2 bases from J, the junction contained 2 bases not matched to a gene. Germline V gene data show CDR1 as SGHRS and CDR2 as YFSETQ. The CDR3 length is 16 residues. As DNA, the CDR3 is TGCGCCAGCAGCCCGACTAGCGGGGCTGGGGCCAACGTCCTGACTTTC. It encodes CASSPTSGAGANVLTF.

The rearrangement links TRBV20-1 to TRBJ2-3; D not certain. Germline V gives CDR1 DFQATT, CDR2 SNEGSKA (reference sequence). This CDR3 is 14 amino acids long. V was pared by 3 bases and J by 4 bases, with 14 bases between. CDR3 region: CSASSGYASDTQYF. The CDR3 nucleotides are TGCAGTGCTAGTTCGGGCTATGCTTCAGATACGCAGTATTTT.

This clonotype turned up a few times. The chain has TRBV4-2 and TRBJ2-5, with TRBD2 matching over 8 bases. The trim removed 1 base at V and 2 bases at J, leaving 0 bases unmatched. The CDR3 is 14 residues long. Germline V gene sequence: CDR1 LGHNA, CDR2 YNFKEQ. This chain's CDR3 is CASSQVAGQETQYF. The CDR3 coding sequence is TGTGCCAGCAGCCAAGTAGCGGGGCAAGAGACCCAGTACTTC.

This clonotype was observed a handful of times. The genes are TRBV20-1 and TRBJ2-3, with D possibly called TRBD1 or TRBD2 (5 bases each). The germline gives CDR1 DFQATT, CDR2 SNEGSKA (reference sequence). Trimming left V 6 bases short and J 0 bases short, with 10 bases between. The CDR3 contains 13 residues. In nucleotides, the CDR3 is TGCAGTGCCCGGGGCCGTAGCACAGATACGCAGTATTTT. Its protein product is CSARGRSTDTQYF.

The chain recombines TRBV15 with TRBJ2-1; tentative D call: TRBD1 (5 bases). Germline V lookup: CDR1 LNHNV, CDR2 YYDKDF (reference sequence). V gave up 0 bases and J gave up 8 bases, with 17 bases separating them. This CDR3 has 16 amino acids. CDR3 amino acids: CATSRDGRGFRDEQFF. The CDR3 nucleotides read TGTGCCACCAGCAGAGATGGAAGGGGATTCAGGGATGAGCAGTTCTTC.

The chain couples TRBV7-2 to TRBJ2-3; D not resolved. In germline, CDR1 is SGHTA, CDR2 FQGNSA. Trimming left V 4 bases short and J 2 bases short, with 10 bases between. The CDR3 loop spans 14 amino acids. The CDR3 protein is CASSSARLTDTQYF. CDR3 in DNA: TGTGCCAGCAGCTCCGCACGGCTCACAGATACGCAGTATTTT.

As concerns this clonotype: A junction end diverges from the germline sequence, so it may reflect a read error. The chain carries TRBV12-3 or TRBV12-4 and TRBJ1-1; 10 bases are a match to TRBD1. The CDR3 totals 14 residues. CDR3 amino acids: CASTGQGVNNEAFF. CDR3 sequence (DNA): TGTGCCAGCACCGGACAGGGGGTCAACAATGAAGCTTTCTTT.

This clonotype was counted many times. CDR3 in DNA: TGTGCCAGCAGTTCGACATTCCGAGACACCGGGGAGCTGTTTTTT. Translating it yields CASSSTFRDTGELFF. This chain links TRBV7-9 with TRBJ2-2; D remains ambiguous. The germline CDR1 and CDR2 sequences are SEHNR and FQNEAQ (reference sequence). The CDR3 covers 15 residues. Between the trimmed V and J ends, which lost 6 bases and 3 bases, there was a span of 14 bases.

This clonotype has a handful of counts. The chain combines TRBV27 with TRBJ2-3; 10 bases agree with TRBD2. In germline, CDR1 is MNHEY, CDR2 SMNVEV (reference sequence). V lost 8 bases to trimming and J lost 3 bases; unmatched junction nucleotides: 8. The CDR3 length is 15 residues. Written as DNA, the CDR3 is TGTGCCAGCCGATTTACTAGCGGGGATACAGATACGCAGTATTTT. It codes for CASRFTSGDTDTQYF.